Below are 6 T cell receptor beta chains sequenced from a single sample in a study of control samples from healthy donors and cancer patients. Assay used: immunoSEQ multiplex PCR; TCRdb lists only in-frame clones, some missing. The sample carries about 220,000 clones, 90% to 95% recorded once. Sequencing used blood. The receptors derive from a man aged 50 to 60 in good health.

This rearrangement joins TRBV29-1 to TRBJ1-4; TRBD1 matches 7 bases. CDR1 and CDR2 from the germline V gene are SQVTM and ANQGSEA. The CDR3 extends over 15 amino acids. Trimming cost V 6 bases and J 0 bases; bases outside gene matches: 7. CDR3 protein: CSVGLGTATNEKLFF. CDR3 DNA: TGCAGCGTGGGACTTGGGACAGCAACTAATGAAAAACTGTTTTTT.

V and J are TRBV7-9 and TRBJ1-2; D remains unclear. V shed 0 bases and J shed 4 bases, with 15 bases lying between them. The CDR3 is made up of 16 amino acids. The germline V gene encodes CDR1 SEHNR and CDR2 FQNEAQ (reference sequence). The CDR3 region has the DNA TGTGCCAGCAGCTTAGCACAAAGCCCGGTCAGCTATGGCTACACCTTC. Its translation: CASSLAQSPVSYGYTF.

CDR3 DNA: TGTGCCAGCAGGGCAACCGGGGAGCTGTTTTTT. This translates into CASRATGELFF. The V and J genes are TRBV2 and TRBJ2-2; D is unclear. The CDR3 is made up of 11 amino acids. Germline V gene data show CDR1 as SNHLY and CDR2 as FYNNEI. Trimming cost V 6 bases and J 5 bases, with 4 bases left between them.

This clone appeared once. The chain recombines TRBV6-6 with TRBJ1-6; TRBD1 matches at 8 bases. The germline CDR1 and CDR2 sequences are MNHNY and SVGAGI (reference sequence). V shed 5 bases, J shed 10 bases, and the junction held 13 bases outside the gene matches. The CDR3 covers 16 residues. DNA for the CDR3: TGTGCCAGCAGTCTCGGACAGGGCCCTATAGAATCACCCCTCCACTTT. Translation: CASSLGQGPIESPLHF.

The chain combines TRBV11-2 with TRBJ1-1, with D maybe TRBD1 (6 bases). CDR1 SGHAT and CDR2 FQNNGV come from the germline V gene. V lost 2 bases, J lost 11 bases, and 15 bases lay in between. The CDR3 has 13 residues. CDR3 nucleotide sequence: TGTGCCAGCAGCTTAAATTCATGGGGGCGGGCTTTCTTT. Translating it yields CASSLNSWGRAFF.

The rearrangement joins TRBV28 to TRBJ1-2, with D possibly being TRBD1 (5 bases). V was trimmed by 10 bases and J by 2 bases, leaving 14 bases between them. The CDR3 length is 13 residues. Germline CDR1 and CDR2: MDHEN and SYDVKM. CDR3: CATPSGPNYGYTF. CDR3 sequence (DNA): TGTGCCACCCCCTCGGGGCCGAACTATGGCTACACCTTC.